The 15 T cell receptor beta chains below were found in one sample sequenced in a study of patients and donors after allogeneic stem cell transplantation. TCRdb reprocessed the RT-PCR reads via MiXCR and lists one record per CDR3 protein. This sample carries about a million distinct CDR3 sequences, more than 15% of them seen once, and the ten largest clones take roughly 6%. Material for sequencing was blood, either unsorted or a sorted T cell fraction (not recorded which). These receptors all stem from a human donor who was either an allogeneic HSCT recipient or a stem cell or donor lymphocyte infusion donor (not recorded which). It is not recorded whose cells these are; they may come from a transplant donor.

This clonotype has just a few counts. The rearrangement links TRBV11-3 to TRBJ2-5; 10 positions match TRBD2. J lost 3 bases, V lost 5 bases, and 9 bases had no gene match. The germline V gene has CDR1 SGHNT and CDR2 YENEEA. The CDR3 has 16 amino acids. The CDR3 here is CASSRGGLAFEETQYF. Here the CDR3 DNA reads TGTGCCAGCAGCCGCGGGGGACTAGCGTTTGAAGAGACCCAGTACTTC.

The chain uses TRBV4-3 and TRBJ1-5, with unresolved D. The V gene lost 0 bases and the J gene lost 0 bases, with 9 bases spanning the gap. The CDR3 consists of 16 residues. Germline CDR1 LGHNA, CDR2 YSLEER. The CDR3 DNA is TGCGCCAGCAGCCAAGATAGGCAGCTTAGCAATCAGCCCCAGCATTTT. Protein sequence: CASSQDRQLSNQPQHF.

This clonotype was counted only a few times. This rearrangement joins TRBV12-3 or TRBV12-4 to TRBJ1-2; D ambiguous. V was pared by 5 bases and J by 8 bases, with 12 bases between. The CDR3 is 12 residues long. The CDR3 DNA is TGTGCCAGCAGTCATAGTACTCTAGGCTACACCTTC. This codes for CASSHSTLGYTF.

This clonotype has just a few counts. This chain links TRBV7-2 with TRBJ1-1, with a weak D call TRBD1 (5 bases). The CDR3 totals 13 residues. Germline loops: CDR1 SGHTA, CDR2 FQGNSA. The V gene lost 7 bases and the J gene lost 11 bases, with 20 bases spanning the gap. CDR3 protein: CASISVGGAGAFF. The CDR3 DNA reads as TGTGCCAGCATTTCAGTCGGTGGGGCGGGGGCTTTCTTT. The variable domain in full, with the rest retrieved from reference TRBV7-2 and TRBJ1-1, is GAGVSQSPSNKVTEKGKDVELRCDPISGHTALYWYRQSLGQGLEFLIYFQGNSAPDKSGLPSDRFSAERTGGSVSTLTIQRTQQEDSAVYLCASISVGGAGAFFGQGTRLTVV.

The sample holds many counts of this clonotype. The V call is TRBV12-3 or TRBV12-4, the J call TRBJ2-1, with 9 bases identical to TRBD1. The CDR3 is 13 amino acids. V dropped 5 bases and J dropped 9; count of bases not matched to a gene: 5. The CDR3 DNA sequence: TGTGCCAGCAGTACCGGGACAGGGACTGAGCAGTTCTTC. Translated, it gives CASSTGTGTEQFF.

The CDR3 DNA reads TGTGCCAGCAGGGTGGGGACCGGGGAGCTGTTTTTT. Protein sequence: CASRVGTGELFF. This sequence joins TRBV2 and TRBJ2-2; D not resolved. V gave up 6 bases and J gave up 5 bases, with 7 bases separating them. CDR1 is SNHLY and CDR2 is FYNNEI in the germline V gene. The CDR3 extends over 12 amino acids.

This clonotype was seen a few times. The rearrangement joins TRBV10-3 to TRBJ1-6, with D possibly TRBD1 on 6 matching bases. The V and J ends lost 6 bases and 8 bases respectively, with 8 bases between them. Per the germline V gene, CDR1 is ENHRY and CDR2 is SYGVKD. There are 12 residues in the CDR3. CDR3 region: CAISRGDSPLHF. CDR3 nucleotide sequence: TGTGCCATCAGCAGGGGAGATTCACCCCTCCACTTT.

This clonotype was observed a handful of times. The chain has TRBV20-1 and TRBJ2-1; 10 nucleotides match TRBD2. J was trimmed by 7 bases and V by 3 bases; bases with no gene match: 6. The CDR3 is made up of 14 amino acids. Germline V CDR1 and CDR2: DFQATT, SNEGSKA (reference sequence). CDR3 loop: CSARASGRVNEQFF. The CDR3 nucleotides are TGCAGTGCTAGGGCTAGCGGGAGAGTGAATGAGCAGTTCTTC.

The gene calls are TRBV29-1 and TRBJ2-1; 7 bases are a match to TRBD2. The CDR3 is 14 amino acids. The germline V gene has CDR1 SQVTM and CDR2 ANQGSEA. The V and J ends lost 7 bases and 6 bases, in that order; junction bases with no gene match: 12. Here the CDR3 reads CSAQSGRAGNEQFF. The CDR3 region has the DNA TGCAGCGCCCAGTCTGGGAGGGCAGGCAATGAGCAGTTCTTC.

This clonotype was recorded a few times. This sequence joins TRBV5-1 and TRBJ2-3; possibly TRBD1 for D (6 bases). This CDR3 has 15 amino acids. Trimming cost V 4 bases and J 0 bases, with 12 bases left between them. The germline V gene encodes CDR1 SGHRS and CDR2 YFSETQ. The CDR3 loop is CASSNTGLSTDTQYF. DNA for the CDR3: TGCGCCAGCAGCAATACAGGGCTCAGCACAGATACGCAGTATTTT. Full variable domain (rest looked up from reference TRBV5-1 and TRBJ2-3): KAGVTQTPRYLIKTRGQQVTLSCSPISGHRSVSWYQQTPGQGLQFLFEYFSETQRNKGNFPGRFSGRQFSNSRSEMNVSTLELGDSALYLCASSNTGLSTDTQYFGPGTRLTVL.

The chain links TRBV19 to TRBJ2-7; D not resolved. The germline V gene encodes CDR1 LNHDA and CDR2 SQIVND (reference sequence). The germline V and J ends were trimmed by 3 bases and 0 bases, with 12 bases remaining between them. The CDR3 is 15 amino acids. The CDR3 sequence: CASSIGHHSSYEQYF. CDR3 coding DNA: TGTGCCAGTAGTATCGGGCACCATAGCTCCTACGAGCAGTACTTC.

This clonotype turned up a few times. The rearrangement uses TRBV20-1 and TRBJ1-3; unclear D gene. The CDR3 spans 12 residues. Trimming stripped 3 bases from V and 1 base from J, with 4 bases between. The germline CDR1 and CDR2 sequences are DFQATT and SNEGSKA (reference sequence). As DNA, the CDR3 is TGCAGTGCTAGTTCTTCTGGAAACACCATATATTTT. Its protein product is CSASSSGNTIYF.

This chain uses TRBV7-2 with TRBJ2-7, with D maybe TRBD2 (6 bases). The V end was cut by 1 base, the J end by 2 bases, with 15 bases between. Germline V gene sequence: CDR1 SGHTA, CDR2 FQGNSA. The CDR3 consists of 16 residues. The CDR3 nucleotides read TGTGCCAGCAGCTTAGAGGGCGGGAAGTCCGCCTACGAGCAGTACTTC. Protein sequence: CASSLEGGKSAYEQYF.

In its sample, this clonotype was seen a few times. V is TRBV30 and J is TRBJ2-7; D might be TRBD1 or TRBD2, each matching 5 bases. This CDR3 contains 12 residues. V gave up 4 bases and J gave up 4 bases, with 11 bases separating them. Germline V gives CDR1 GTSNPN, CDR2 SVGIG (reference sequence). Written as DNA, the CDR3 is TGTGCCTGGATGGGGGACGGATACGAGCAGTACTTC. Protein product: CAWMGDGYEQYF. Full variable domain (rest looked up from reference TRBV30 and TRBJ2-7): SQTIHQWPATLVQPVGSPLSLECTVEGTSNPNLYWYRQAAGRGLQLLFYSVGIGQISSEVPQNLSASRPQDRQFILSSKKLLLSDSGFYLCAWMGDGYEQYFGPGTRLTVT.

This clonotype was seen at least ten times. The chain has TRBV12-3 or TRBV12-4 and TRBJ1-5; TRBD1 matches 7 bases. The CDR3 runs to 15 residues. With V trimmed by 3 bases and J by 2 bases, 4 bases remained unmatched. For the CDR3, the DNA is TGTGCCAGCAGTTTTGGGGACAGCGGCAATCAGCCCCAGCATTTT. Its translation: CASSFGDSGNQPQHF.